This T cell receptor beta chain was identified in a study of graft-versus-host responses after intestinal transplantation. Study details: All recipients were transplanted with multivisceral, liver-intestinal, or isolated intestinal grafts. The study, taken as a whole, reports: Ileal or blood samples showed some GvH clones first, and such clones were also found in recipient marrow.

In regard to this clone: Its antigen is still unknown.

This CDR3 is 15 amino acids long. The germline CDR1 and CDR2 sequences are SGDLS and YYNGEE. V lost 4 bases and J lost 1, with 12 bases in between. Produced via immunoSEQ multiplex PCR; TCRdb's table is partial and in-frame only. The data contain 12,000 or so clones, 80% of them singletons. The TCR originated in a human patient who received an intestinal transplant, so some T cells may come from the graft donor. The chain links TRBV9 to TRBJ1-3, with D perhaps TRBD1 (5 bases). The sequencing used PBMCs, collected around 500 days after intestinal transplant. CDR3 sequence reads: CASSPRRGSGNTIYF. The CDR3 DNA sequence: TGTGCCAGCAGCCCCCGGCGGGGGTCTGGAAACACCATATATTTT.